Given below is one TCR beta chain in context. Its antigen remains unknown. PCR employed 60 Vbeta and 13 Jbeta primers. The assay was immunoSEQ multiplex PCR, and TCRdb's table has in-frame clones only and misses some. Its listing shows over 100,000 clones. This sample was taken from a study of cytomegalovirus exposure and HLA in healthy donors. About the study: T cells numbering around 190 million yielded 95 million to 140 million unique TCR beta sequences in an earlier analysis.

There were likely unrecorded immune exposures, though donors were nominally healthy when sampled. The CDR3 has 14 amino acids. Germline V CDR1 and CDR2: SGHDT, YYEEEE. V was trimmed by 4 bases and J by 2 bases, leaving 11 bases between them. The study's findings and limits: TCR beta chain V- and J-gene trimming was linked, in a later analysis, to a missense variant in DCLRE1C.

The clonotype comes from a man aged 18-30 years in good health and CMV-seronegative. Sequences were obtained from PBMCs. This chain links TRBV5-6 with TRBJ2-3, with D uncertain. The CDR3 spells CASSLRRPTDTQYF. The CDR3, as DNA: TGTGCCAGCAGCCTCCGGCGGCCCACAGATACGCAGTATTTT.